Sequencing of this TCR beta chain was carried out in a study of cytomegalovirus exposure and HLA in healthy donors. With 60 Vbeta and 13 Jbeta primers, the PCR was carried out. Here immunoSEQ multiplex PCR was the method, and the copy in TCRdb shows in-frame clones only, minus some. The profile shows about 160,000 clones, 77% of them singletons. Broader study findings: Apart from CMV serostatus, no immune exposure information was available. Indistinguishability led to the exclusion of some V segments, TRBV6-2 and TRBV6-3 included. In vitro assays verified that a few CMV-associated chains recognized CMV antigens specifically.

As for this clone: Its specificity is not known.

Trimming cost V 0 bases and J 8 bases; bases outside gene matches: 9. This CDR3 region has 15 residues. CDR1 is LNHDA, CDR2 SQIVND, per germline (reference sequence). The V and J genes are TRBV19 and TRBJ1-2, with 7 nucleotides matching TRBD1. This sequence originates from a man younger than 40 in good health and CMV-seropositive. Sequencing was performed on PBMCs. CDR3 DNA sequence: TGTGCCAGTAGTATAGACCTAGACAGGGCAGGAGGCTACACCTTC. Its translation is CASSIDLDRAGGYTF.